Listed here are 16 T cell receptor beta chains from one sample, sequenced in a study of CD8 T cells in Susac syndrome. Reverse transcription of about 0.5 to 1 ug RNA used random hexamers. TCRdb reanalysed the immunoSEQ multiplex PCR reads using MiXCR and keeps one entry per CDR3 protein. The sample gives more than 150,000 distinct CDR3 sequences, 85% to 95% of which show up once; 0.15% to 0.2% is in the top ten. Sequencing was done on a sample of CD4+ T cells from PBMCs. The receptors originated from a human donor with Susac syndrome.

V gene TRBV12-3 or TRBV12-4 combines with J gene TRBJ1-6; D is uncertain. V lost 5 bases and J lost 0, with 14 bases in between. The CDR3 spans 17 residues. CDR3 sequence: CASSPGRGSSYNSPLHF. CDR3 nucleotides: TGTGCCAGCAGTCCCGGGCGGGGTAGCTCCTATAATTCACCCCTCCACTTT.

The chain is built from TRBV6-2 or TRBV6-3 and TRBJ1-1, with D uncertain. Trimming pared 6 bases from V and 3 bases from J, leaving 11 bases between. Germline V gene data show CDR1 as MNHEY and CDR2 as SVGEGT. The CDR3 contains 13 residues. CDR3 in DNA: TGTGCCAGCAGCTCCCCAGACCACACTGAAGCTTTCTTT. This translates into CASSSPDHTEAFF.

V usage is TRBV20-1 and J usage is TRBJ2-2; the D is unclear. Germline assignment: CDR1 DFQATT and CDR2 SNEGSKA (reference sequence). This CDR3 contains 13 residues. V was cut by 6 bases and J by 5 bases, with 13 bases left in between. CDR3 in DNA: TGCAGTGCCCCAGTCAGAGATACCGGGGAGCTGTTTTTT. As protein: CSAPVRDTGELFF.

The V call is TRBV29-1, the J call TRBJ1-1; TRBD1 might be the D (5 bases). Trimming stripped 7 bases from V and 2 bases from J, with 14 bases between. The CDR3 extends over 13 amino acids. The germline V gene encodes CDR1 SQVTM and CDR2 ANQGSEA. CDR3 region: CSAEGPSNTEAFF. CDR3 nucleotide sequence: TGCAGCGCCGAGGGACCGAGTAACACTGAAGCTTTCTTT.

The rearrangement uses TRBV6-2 or TRBV6-3 and TRBJ2-3; 10 bases match TRBD1. This CDR3 has 15 residues. Germline V CDR1 and CDR2: MNHEY, SVGEGT. Trimming at V came to 6 bases and at J to 1 base, leaving 4 bases not matched to a gene. Written as DNA, the CDR3 is TGTGCCAGCAGACAGACAGGGGGCGGCACAGATACGCAGTATTTT. Translated: CASRQTGGGTDTQYF.

This chain joins TRBV19 and TRBJ2-1; 9 nucleotides line up with TRBD2. Germline values: CDR1 LNHDA, CDR2 SQIVND (reference sequence). The J segment lost 2 bases and the V segment lost 6 bases, leaving 5 bases of the junction unmatched. The length of the CDR3 is 15 residues. CDR3 region: CASSLTSGTYNEQFF. As DNA, the CDR3 is TGTGCCAGTAGCCTGACTAGCGGTACCTACAATGAGCAGTTCTTC.

The rearrangement links TRBV6-2 or TRBV6-3 to TRBJ1-1; a weak D match, TRBD1 (5 bases). V lost 7 bases and J lost 8, with 11 bases in between. This CDR3 comprises 11 residues. Germline CDR1 is MNHEY and CDR2 is SVGEGT. DNA for the CDR3: TGTGCCAGCACCTTGAGGGGCGAAGCTTTCTTT. Translating gives CASTLRGEAFF.

The chain uses TRBV4-3 and TRBJ2-3; a possible D gene is TRBD2 (7 bases). In germline, CDR1 is LGHNA, CDR2 YSLEER. CDR3 length: 13 residues. Trimming removed 5 bases at V and 8 bases at J, with 14 bases between. CDR3 in DNA: TGCGCCAGCAGCATCGGGGCGGGGGCTACGCAGTATTTT. Protein product: CASSIGAGATQYF.

The chain links TRBV3-1 to TRBJ2-1, with D unclear. Germline CDR1 reads LGHDT; CDR2 reads YNNKEL (reference sequence). The CDR3 is made up of 15 amino acids. Trimming took off 3 bases at V and 9 bases at J, with 18 bases between the two ends. Here the CDR3 DNA reads TGTGCCAGCAGCCAGAGCCGTCAGGAACGGGCTGAGCAGTTCTTC. Protein: CASSQSRQERAEQFF.

The chain employs TRBV4-1 and TRBJ2-1; TRBD1 might be the D (5 bases). V dropped 4 bases and J dropped 4 bases, with 14 bases sitting between them. This CDR3 is 15 amino acids long. Germline V gene lookup returns CDR1 MGHRA and CDR2 YSYEKL. CDR3 sequence (DNA): TGCGCCAGCAGCCTTCCAGGGCTCGAATACAATGAGCAGTTCTTC. Its translation is CASSLPGLEYNEQFF.

This clonotype was observed once. The rearrangement links TRBV25-1 to TRBJ2-7; 8 bases line up with TRBD2. V lost 1 base and J lost 7; bases outside the gene matches: 3. Germline lookup yields CDR1 MGHDK and CDR2 SYGVNS. The CDR3 totals 13 residues. The CDR3 reads CASSESGREEQYF. The CDR3 DNA follows: TGTGCCAGCAGTGAATCCGGGAGGGAAGAGCAGTACTTC.

The genes are TRBV20-1 and TRBJ2-3; 7 bases fit TRBD2. The CDR3 totals 15 residues. The V gene's germline CDR1 is DFQATT and CDR2 SNEGSKA (reference sequence). V lost 4 bases, J lost 4 bases, and 11 bases stayed unmatched. CDR3 residues: CSAISLAAPPDTQYF. DNA of the CDR3: TGCAGTGCTATCAGCCTAGCGGCCCCCCCAGATACGCAGTATTTT.

The chain combines TRBV6-1 with TRBJ1-2, with a possible D match to TRBD1 (5 bases). Germline V gene lookup returns CDR1 MNHNS and CDR2 SASEGT. The CDR3 runs to 12 residues. Trimming cost V 1 base and J 7 bases, with 7 bases left between them. The CDR3 loop reads CASSEGGPGYTF. As DNA, the CDR3 is TGTGCCAGCAGTGAAGGGGGCCCTGGCTACACCTTC.

The chain couples TRBV6-2 or TRBV6-3 to TRBJ2-5, with 13 bases matching TRBD2. V was clipped by 6 bases and J by 1 base; unmatched bases: 8. The CDR3 loop spans 17 amino acids. CDR1 and CDR2 from the germline V gene are MNHEY and SVGEGT. The CDR3 spells CASRGLAGYGAQETQYF. The DNA of the CDR3 is TGTGCCAGCAGGGGACTAGCGGGGTATGGGGCCCAAGAGACCCAGTACTTC.

The chain is built from TRBV12-3 or TRBV12-4 and TRBJ1-6; 7 bases align to TRBD1. Trimming cost V 2 bases and J 10 bases; bases outside gene matches: 2. CDR3 length: 13 residues. The DNA for the CDR3 is TGTGCCAGCAGTTTAACAGGGGTCTCACCCCTCCACTTT. Residues: CASSLTGVSPLHF.

This chain joins TRBV19 and TRBJ1-5; D is perhaps TRBD1 (5 bases). Germline V gene lookup returns CDR1 LNHDA and CDR2 SQIVND (reference sequence). The V gene lost 7 bases and the J gene lost 4 bases, with 8 bases spanning the gap. This CDR3 is 12 amino acids long. As DNA, the CDR3 is TGTGCCAGTACCGGGGGAAATCAGCCCCAGCATTTT. This gives the protein CASTGGNQPQHF.